This T cell receptor beta chain comes out of a study of shared clonotypes between healthy human individuals. Unsorted samples drew genomic DNA from tens of millions of PBMCs. The repertoire was sequenced with immunoSEQ multiplex PCR; TCRdb's copy has only in-frame clones and lacks some. Here the sample spans a few hundred thousand clones, roughly four fifths being singletons. Trimming took off 7 bases at V and 2 bases at J, with 12 bases between the two ends. The CDR3 is 13 amino acids. CDR1 MNHNS and CDR2 SASEGT come from the germline V gene. To note about this clone: Its antigen is currently unknown.

The study, taken as a whole, reports: The low donor count limited represented genetic and exposure-history diversity.

Source material: PBMCs. The J gene is TRBJ2-7, the V gene TRBV6-1; D may be TRBD1 (5 bases). This clonotype originated in a woman between 40 and 55 years old in good health. Some clones in this sample may be carry-over from other donors' samples. CDR3 sequence reads: CASTPTATYEQYF. The DNA for the CDR3 is TGTGCCAGCACTCCGACAGCAACCTACGAGCAGTACTTC.